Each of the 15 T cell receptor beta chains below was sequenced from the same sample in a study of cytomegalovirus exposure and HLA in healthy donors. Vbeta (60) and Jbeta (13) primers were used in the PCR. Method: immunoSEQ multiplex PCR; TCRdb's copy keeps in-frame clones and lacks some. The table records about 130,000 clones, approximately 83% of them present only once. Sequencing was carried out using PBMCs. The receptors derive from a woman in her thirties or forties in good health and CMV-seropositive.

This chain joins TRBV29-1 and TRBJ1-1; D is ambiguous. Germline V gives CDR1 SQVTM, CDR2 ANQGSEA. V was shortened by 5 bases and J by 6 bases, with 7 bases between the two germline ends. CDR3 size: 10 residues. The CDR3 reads CSVLSPEAFF. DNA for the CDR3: TGCAGCGTTCTCTCTCCTGAAGCTTTCTTT.

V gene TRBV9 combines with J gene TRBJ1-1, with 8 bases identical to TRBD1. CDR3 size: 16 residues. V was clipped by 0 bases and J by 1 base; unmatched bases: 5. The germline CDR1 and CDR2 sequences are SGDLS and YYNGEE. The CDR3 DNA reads TGTGCCAGCAGCGTAGGATCGACAGGGGAGAACACTGAAGCTTTCTTT. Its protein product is CASSVGSTGENTEAFF.

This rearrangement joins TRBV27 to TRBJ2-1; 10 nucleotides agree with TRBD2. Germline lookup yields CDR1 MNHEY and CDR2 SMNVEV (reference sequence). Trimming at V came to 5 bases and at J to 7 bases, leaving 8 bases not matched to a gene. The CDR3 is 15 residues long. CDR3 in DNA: TGTGCCAGCAGTACAAAGCGGGAGGGCCGAAATGAGCAGTTCTTC. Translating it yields CASSTKREGRNEQFF.

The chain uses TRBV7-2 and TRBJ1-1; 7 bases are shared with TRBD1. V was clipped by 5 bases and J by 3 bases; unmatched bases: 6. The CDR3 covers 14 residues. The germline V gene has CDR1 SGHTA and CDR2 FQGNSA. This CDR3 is CASSPDRTDTEAFF. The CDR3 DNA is TGTGCCAGCAGCCCGGACAGGACGGACACTGAAGCTTTCTTT. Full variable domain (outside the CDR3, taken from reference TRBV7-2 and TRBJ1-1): GAGVSQSPSNKVTEKGKDVELRCDPISGHTALYWYRQSLGQGLEFLIYFQGNSAPDKSGLPSDRFSAERTGGSVSTLTIQRTQQEDSAVYLCASSPDRTDTEAFFGQGTRLTVV.

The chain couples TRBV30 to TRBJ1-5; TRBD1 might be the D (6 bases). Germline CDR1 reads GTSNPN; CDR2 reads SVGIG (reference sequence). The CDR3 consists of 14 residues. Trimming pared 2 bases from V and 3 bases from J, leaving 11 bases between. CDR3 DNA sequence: TGTGCCTGGAGTCGTCAGGGGTTCAATCAGCCCCAGCATTTT. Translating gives CAWSRQGFNQPQHF.

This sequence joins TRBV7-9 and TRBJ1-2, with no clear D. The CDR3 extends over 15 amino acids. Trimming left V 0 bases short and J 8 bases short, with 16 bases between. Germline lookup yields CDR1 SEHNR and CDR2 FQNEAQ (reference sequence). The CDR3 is CASSLALGPVDGYTF. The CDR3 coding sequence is TGTGCCAGCAGCTTAGCGTTGGGCCCCGTAGACGGCTACACCTTC.

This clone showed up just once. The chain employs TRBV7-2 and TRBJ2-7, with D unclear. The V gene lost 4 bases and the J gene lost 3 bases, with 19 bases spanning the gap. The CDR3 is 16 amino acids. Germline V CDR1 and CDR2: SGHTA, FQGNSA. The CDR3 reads CASSSLVERSGYEQYF. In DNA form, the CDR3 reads TGTGCCAGCAGCTCCCTGGTCGAGCGCTCTGGCTACGAGCAGTACTTC.

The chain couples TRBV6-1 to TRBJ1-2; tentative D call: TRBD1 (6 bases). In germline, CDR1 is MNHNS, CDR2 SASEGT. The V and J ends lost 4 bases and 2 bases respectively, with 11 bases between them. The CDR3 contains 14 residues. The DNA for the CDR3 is TGTGCCAGCAGTGGACCACAGGGAAACTATGGCTACACCTTC. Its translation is CASSGPQGNYGYTF.

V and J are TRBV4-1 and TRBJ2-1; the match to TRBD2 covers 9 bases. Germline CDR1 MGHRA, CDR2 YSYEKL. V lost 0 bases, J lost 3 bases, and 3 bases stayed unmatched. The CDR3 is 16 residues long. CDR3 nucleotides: TGCGCCAGCAGCCAAGAACTAGCGGGCCACTACAATGAGCAGTTCTTC. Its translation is CASSQELAGHYNEQFF.

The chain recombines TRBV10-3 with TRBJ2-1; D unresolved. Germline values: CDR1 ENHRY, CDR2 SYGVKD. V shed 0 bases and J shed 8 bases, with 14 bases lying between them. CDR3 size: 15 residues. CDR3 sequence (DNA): TGTGCCATCAGTGAGTCGACTCGGTTAACGTATGAGCAGTTCTTC. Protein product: CAISESTRLTYEQFF.

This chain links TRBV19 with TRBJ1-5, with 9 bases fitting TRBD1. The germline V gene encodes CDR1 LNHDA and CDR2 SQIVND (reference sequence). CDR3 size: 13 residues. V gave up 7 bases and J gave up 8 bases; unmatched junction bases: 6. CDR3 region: CASMGDRDKPQHF. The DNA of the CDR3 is TGTGCCAGTATGGGGGACAGGGATAAGCCCCAGCATTTT.

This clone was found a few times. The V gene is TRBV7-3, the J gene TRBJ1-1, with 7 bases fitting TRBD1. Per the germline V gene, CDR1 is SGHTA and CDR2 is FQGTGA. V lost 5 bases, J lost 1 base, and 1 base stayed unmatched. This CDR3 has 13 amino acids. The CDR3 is CASSGDRNTEAFF. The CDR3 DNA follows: TGTGCCAGCAGCGGGGACAGGAACACTGAAGCTTTCTTT.

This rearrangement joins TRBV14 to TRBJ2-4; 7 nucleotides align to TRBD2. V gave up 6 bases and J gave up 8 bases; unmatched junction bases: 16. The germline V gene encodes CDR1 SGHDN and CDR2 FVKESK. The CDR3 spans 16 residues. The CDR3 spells CASSSSGITRIDIQYF. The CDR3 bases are TGTGCCAGCAGTTCCAGCGGGATTACCCGGATCGACATTCAGTACTTC.

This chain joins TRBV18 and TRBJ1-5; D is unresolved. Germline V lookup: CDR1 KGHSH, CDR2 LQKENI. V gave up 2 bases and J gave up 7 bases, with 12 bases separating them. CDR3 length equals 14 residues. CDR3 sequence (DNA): TGTGCCAGCTCACCAGGAGGGAATCAACAGCCCCAGCATTTT. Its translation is CASSPGGNQQPQHF.

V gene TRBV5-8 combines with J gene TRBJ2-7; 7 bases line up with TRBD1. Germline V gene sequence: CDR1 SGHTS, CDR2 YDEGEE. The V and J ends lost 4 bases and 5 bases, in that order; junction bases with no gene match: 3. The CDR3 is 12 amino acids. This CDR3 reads CASSIGTDEQYF. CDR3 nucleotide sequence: TGTGCCAGCAGCATCGGGACAGACGAGCAGTACTTC. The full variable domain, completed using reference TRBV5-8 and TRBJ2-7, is EAGVTQSPTHLIKTRGQQATLRCSPISGHTSVYWYQQALGLGLQFLLWYDEGEERNRGNFPPRFSGRQFPNYSSELNVNALELEDSALYLCASSIGTDEQYFGPGTRLTVT.